This TCR beta chain was sequenced during a study of monozygotic twins with inflammatory bowel disease. Study-level points and caveats: No distinction between different T cell subtypes was possible. Healthy co-twins, by inverse Simpson, had higher TCRbeta diversity than their siblings with IBD.

Eight distinct reactions (per sample) were used to make the cDNA. During cDNA synthesis, UMIs that each contained a 6-nucleotide sample barcode were added by means of template switching. TCRdb re-analyzed the 5' RACE reads; it lists each CDR3 protein once, without DNA. Its clone listing holds 160,000 or so distinct CDR3 sequences. For this clonotype: Its antigen is not known.

From germline, CDR1 is SQVTM and CDR2 ANQGSEA. The length of the CDR3 is 14 residues. Sequencing was done on a sample of blood. The TCR originated in a human donor with ulcerative colitis or Crohn's disease, or a healthy co-twin of an affected twin (not recorded which). V gene TRBV29-1 combines with J gene TRBJ1-3. The CDR3 region is CSAVGFNSGNTIYF.